The clone carrying this T cell receptor beta chain appeared many times. Its antigen is unidentified. The source of the sample is a study of identical twins. Study-level results: Abundant beta clonotypes from cord blood bore fewer insertions; memory repertoires lacked this pattern. Because invariant MAIT and iNKT cells could be present, zero-insertion analyses could be partly confounded.

TCRdb analysed the 5' RACE reads with MiXCR anew, one entry per CDR3 protein. In the table there are a few hundred thousand distinct CDR3 sequences, roughly 9.5% of which are singletons. The V gene's germline CDR1 is SQVTM and CDR2 ANQGSEA. V was clipped by 6 bases and J by 5 bases, with 14 bases between them. This CDR3 has 13 amino acids. These same records also appear under a second study, on yellow fever vaccine responses in identical twins.

Sequencing input: PBMCs. The source is a woman under 30 in good health. The chain employs TRBV29-1 and TRBJ1-5; a possible D gene is TRBD1 (5 bases). The CDR3 spells CSVDDGGDQPQHF. CDR3 DNA sequence: TGCAGCGTCGACGACGGAGGGGATCAGCCCCAGCATTTT.